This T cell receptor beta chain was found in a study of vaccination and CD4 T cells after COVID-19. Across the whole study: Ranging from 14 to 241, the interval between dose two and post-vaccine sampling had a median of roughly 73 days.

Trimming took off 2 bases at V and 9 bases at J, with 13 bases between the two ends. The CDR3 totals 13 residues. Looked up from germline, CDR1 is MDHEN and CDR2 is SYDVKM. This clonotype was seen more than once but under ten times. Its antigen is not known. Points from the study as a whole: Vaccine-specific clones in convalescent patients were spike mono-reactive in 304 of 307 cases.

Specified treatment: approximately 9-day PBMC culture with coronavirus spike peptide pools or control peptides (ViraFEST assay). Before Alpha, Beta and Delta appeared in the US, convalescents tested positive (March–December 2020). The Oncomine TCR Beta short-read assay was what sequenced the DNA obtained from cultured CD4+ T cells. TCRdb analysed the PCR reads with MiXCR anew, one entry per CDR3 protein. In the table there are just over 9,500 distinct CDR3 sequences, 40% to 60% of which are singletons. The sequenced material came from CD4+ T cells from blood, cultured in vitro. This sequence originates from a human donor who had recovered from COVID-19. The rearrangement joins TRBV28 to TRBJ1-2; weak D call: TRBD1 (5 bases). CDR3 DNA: TGTGCCAGCAGTTTACGGGACGGACGTAGCTACACCTTC. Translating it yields CASSLRDGRSYTF.